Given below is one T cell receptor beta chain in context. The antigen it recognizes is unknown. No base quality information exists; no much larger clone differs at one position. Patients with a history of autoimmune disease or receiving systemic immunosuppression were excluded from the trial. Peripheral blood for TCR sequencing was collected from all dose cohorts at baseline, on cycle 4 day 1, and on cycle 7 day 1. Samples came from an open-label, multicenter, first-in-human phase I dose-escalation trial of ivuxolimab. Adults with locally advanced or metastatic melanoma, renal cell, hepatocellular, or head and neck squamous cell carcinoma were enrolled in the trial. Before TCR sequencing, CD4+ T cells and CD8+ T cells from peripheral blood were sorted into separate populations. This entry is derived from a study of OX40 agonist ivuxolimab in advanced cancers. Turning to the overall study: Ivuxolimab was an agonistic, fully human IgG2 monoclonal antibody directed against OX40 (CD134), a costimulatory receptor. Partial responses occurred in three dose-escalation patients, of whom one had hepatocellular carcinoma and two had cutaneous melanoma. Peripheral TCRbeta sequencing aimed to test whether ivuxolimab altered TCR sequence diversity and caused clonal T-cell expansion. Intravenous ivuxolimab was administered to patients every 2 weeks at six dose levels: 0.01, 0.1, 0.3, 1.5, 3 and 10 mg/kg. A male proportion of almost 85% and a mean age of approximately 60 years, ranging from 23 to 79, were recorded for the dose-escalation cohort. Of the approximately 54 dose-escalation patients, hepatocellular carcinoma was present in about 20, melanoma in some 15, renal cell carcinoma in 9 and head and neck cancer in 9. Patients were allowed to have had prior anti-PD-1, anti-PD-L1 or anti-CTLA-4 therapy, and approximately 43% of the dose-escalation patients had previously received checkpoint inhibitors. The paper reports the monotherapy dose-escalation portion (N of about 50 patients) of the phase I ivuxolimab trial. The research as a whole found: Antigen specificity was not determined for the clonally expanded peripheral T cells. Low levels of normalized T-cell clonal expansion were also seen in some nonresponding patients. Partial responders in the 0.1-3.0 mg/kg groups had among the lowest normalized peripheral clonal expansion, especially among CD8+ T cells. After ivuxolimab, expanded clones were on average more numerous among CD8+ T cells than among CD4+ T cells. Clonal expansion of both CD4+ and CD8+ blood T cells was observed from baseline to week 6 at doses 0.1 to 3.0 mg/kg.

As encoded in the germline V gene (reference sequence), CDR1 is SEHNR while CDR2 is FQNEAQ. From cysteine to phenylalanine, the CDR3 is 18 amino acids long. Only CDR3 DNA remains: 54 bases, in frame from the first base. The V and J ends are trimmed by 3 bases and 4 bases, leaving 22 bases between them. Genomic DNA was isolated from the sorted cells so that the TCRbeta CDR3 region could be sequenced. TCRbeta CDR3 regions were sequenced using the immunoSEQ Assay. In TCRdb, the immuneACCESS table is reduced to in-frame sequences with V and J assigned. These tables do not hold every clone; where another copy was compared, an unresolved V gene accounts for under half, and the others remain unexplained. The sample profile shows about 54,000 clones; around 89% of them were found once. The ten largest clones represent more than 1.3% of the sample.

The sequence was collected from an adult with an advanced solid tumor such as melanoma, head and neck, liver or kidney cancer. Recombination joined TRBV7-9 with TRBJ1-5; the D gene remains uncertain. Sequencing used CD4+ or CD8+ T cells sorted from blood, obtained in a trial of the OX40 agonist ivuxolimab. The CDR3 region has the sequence CASSFVRTDPRVNQPQHF. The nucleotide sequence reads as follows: TGTGCCAGCAGCTTCGTTCGGACCGATCCCAGAGTTAATCAGCCCCAGCATTTT. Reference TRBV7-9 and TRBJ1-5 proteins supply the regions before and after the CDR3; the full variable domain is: DTGVSQNPRHKITKRGQNVTFRCDPISEHNRLYWYRQTLGQGPEFLTYFQNEAQLEKSRLLSDRFSAERPKGSFSTLEIQRTEQGDSAMYLCASSFVRTDPRVNQPQHFGDGTRLSIL.